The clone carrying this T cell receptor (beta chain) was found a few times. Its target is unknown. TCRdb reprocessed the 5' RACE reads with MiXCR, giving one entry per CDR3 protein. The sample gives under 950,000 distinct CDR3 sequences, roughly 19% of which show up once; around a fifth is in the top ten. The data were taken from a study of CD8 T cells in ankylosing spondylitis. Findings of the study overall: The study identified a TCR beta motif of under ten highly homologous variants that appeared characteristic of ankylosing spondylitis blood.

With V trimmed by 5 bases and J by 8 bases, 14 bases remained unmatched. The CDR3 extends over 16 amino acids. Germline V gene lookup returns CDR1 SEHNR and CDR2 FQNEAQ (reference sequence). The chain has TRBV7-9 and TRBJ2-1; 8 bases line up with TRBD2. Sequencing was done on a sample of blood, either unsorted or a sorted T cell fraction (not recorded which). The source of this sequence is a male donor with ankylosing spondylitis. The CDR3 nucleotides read TGTGCCAGCAGCACCTGGACTAGCCTCGACCCAGATGAGCAGTTCTTC. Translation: CASSTWTSLDPDEQFF.